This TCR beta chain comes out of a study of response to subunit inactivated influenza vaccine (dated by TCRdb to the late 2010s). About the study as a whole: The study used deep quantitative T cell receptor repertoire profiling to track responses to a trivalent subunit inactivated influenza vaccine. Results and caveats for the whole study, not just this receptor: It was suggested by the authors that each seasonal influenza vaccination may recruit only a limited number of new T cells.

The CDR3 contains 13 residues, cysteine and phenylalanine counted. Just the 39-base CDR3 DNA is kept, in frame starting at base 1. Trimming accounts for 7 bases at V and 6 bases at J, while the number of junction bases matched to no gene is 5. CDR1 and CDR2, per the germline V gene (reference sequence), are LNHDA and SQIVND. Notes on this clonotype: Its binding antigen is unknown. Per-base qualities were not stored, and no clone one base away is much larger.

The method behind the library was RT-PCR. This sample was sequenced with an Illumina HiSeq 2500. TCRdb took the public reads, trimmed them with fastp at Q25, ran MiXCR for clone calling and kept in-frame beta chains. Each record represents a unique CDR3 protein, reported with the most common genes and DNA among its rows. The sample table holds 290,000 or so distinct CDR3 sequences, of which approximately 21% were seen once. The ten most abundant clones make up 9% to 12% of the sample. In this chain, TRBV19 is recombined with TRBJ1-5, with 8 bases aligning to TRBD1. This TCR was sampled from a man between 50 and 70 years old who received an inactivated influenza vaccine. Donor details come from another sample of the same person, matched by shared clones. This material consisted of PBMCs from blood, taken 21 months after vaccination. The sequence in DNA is TGTGCCAGTAAAGCGGGACAGGTTCAGCCCCAGCATTTT. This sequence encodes CASKAGQVQPQHF.